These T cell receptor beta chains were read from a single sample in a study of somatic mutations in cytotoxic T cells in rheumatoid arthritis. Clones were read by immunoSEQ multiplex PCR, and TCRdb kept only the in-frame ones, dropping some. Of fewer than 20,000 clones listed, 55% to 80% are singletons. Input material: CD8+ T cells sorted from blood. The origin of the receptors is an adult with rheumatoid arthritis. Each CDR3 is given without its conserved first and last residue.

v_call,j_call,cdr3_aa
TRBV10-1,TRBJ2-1,ASREDSHNEQF
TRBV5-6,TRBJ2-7,ASSWGQSYEQY
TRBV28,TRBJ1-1,ASSTHANTEAF
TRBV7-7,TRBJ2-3,ASSLGLAGLRDTQY
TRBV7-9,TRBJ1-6,ASSPDRVGYNSPLH
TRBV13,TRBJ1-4,ASSLRGLDEKLF
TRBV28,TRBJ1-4,ASSFDRGTNEKLF
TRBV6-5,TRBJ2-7,ASSYSNDNEQY
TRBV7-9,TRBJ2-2,ASSLESWNTGELF
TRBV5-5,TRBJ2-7,ASSLALVAYEQY
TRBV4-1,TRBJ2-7,ASSQGGDSYYEQY
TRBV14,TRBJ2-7,ASSQEELGGVDEQY
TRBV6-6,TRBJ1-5,ASSYKGGQGIQPQH
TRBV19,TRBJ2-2,ASSIGGLGTGELF
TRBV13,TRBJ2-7,ASSLDPSGGSYEQY
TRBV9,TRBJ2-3,ASSPMGQRPTDTQY
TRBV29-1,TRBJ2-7,SGRSPIDYEQY
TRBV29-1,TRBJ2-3,SVEGWGTGGITDTQY
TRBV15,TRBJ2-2,ATSRESGELF
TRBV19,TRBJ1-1,ASSSRQNTEAF
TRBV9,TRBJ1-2,ASGDTDRGRKDGYT
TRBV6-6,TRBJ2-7,ASSYSTSASYEQY
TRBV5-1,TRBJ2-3,ASSLNLRADTQY
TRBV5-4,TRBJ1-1,ASSLEYTEAF
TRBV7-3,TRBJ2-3,ASSPGLAVTDTQY
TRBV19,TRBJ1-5,ASSIRVLGQPQH
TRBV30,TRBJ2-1,AWRPGTGGEQF
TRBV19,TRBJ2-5,ASSIYVGETQY
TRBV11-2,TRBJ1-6,ASSFGQAVSYNSPLH
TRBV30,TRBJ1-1,ACQLGGHTEAF
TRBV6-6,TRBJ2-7,ASSYSHSYEQY
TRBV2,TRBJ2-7,ASSGTDSGEQY
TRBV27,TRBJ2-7,ASRLRDSVSYEQY
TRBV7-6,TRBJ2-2,ASSSDRYTGELF
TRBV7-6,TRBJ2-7,ASSLEPYEQY
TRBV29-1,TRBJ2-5,SVRTGVQETQY
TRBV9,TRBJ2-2,ASSAGTGELF
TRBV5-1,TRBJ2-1,ASSSSGGSYNEQF
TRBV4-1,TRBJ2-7,ASSQLDSYEQY